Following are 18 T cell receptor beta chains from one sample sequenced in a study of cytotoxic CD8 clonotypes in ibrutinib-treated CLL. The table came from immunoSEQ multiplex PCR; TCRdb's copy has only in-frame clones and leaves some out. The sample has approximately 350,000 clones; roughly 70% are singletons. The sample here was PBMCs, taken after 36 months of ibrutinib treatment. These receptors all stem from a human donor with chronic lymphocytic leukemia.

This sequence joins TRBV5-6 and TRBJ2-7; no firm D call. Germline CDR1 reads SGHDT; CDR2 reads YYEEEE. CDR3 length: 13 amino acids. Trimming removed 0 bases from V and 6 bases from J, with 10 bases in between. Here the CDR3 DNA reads TGTGCCAGCAGCTTGGCGGCGACGCCCGAGCAGTACTTC. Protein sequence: CASSLAATPEQYF.

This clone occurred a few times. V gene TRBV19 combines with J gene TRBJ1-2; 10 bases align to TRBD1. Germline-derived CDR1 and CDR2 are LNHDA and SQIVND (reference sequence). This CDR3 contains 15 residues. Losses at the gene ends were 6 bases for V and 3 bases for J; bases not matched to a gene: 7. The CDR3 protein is CASRRDRGSDYGYTF. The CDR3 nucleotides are TGTGCCAGTAGGCGGGACAGGGGCTCTGACTATGGCTACACCTTC.

CDR3 region: CASSFYSGGYYEQYF. As DNA, the CDR3 is TGTGCCAGCAGCTTCTATAGCGGGGGGTACTACGAGCAGTACTTC. The gene calls are TRBV5-6 and TRBJ2-7; 10 bases align to TRBD2. The CDR3 sequence is 15 residues long. CDR1 and CDR2 (germline): SGHDT, YYEEEE. Losses at the gene ends were 2 bases for V and 3 bases for J; bases not matched to a gene: 5.

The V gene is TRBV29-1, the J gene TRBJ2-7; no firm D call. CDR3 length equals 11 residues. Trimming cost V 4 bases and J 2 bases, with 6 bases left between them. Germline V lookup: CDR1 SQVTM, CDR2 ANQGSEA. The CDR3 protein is CSVVGTYEQYF. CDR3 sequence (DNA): TGCAGCGTTGTGGGGACCTACGAGCAGTACTTC.

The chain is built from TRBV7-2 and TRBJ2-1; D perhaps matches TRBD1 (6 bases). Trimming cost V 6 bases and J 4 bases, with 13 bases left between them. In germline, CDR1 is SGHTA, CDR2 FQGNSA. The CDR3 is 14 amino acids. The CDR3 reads CASSENRVYNEQFF. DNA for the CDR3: TGTGCCAGCAGTGAAAACAGGGTTTACAATGAGCAGTTCTTC.

In nucleotides, the CDR3 is TGTGCCAGTAGTGACCGGGACAGATTCTACGAGCAGTACTTC. This sequence encodes CASSDRDRFYEQYF. The chain recombines TRBV19 with TRBJ2-7; 7 bases align to TRBD1. The CDR3 has 14 amino acids. CDR1 and CDR2 from the germline V gene are LNHDA and SQIVND (reference sequence). Germline trimming cut 5 bases from V and 3 bases from J; bases unmatched to any gene: 7. Based on the CDR3 plus reference TRBV19 and TRBJ2-7, the full variable domain is DGGITQSPKYLFRKEGQNVTLSCEQNLNHDAMYWYRQDPGQGLRLIYYSQIVNDFQKGDIAEGYSVSREKKESFPLTVTSAQKNPTAFYLCASSDRDRFYEQYFGPGTRLTVT.

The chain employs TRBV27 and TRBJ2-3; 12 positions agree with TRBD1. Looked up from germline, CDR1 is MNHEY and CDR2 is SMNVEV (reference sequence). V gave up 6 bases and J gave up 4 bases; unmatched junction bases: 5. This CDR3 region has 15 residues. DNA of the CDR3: TGTGCCAGCAGGCGGGACAGGGGGCTGGCAGATACGCAGTATTTT. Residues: CASRRDRGLADTQYF.

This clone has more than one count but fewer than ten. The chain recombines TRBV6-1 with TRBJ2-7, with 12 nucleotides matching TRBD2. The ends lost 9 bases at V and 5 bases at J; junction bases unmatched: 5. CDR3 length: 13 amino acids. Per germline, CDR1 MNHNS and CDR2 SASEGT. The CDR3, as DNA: TGTGCCAGTCTAGCGGGAGGGCCCGACGAGCAGTACTTC. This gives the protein CASLAGGPDEQYF.

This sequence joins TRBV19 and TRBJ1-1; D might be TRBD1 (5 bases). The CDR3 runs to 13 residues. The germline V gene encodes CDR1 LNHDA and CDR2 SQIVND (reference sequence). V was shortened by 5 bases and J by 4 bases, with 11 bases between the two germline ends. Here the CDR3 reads CASSGQGFTEAFF. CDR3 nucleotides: TGTGCCAGTAGTGGGCAGGGATTCACTGAAGCTTTCTTT.

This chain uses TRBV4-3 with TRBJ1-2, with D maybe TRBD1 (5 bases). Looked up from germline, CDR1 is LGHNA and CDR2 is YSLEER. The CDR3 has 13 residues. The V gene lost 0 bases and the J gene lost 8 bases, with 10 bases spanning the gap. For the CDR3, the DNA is TGCGCCAGCAGCCAAGAGGGGGTTTGGGGCTACACCTTC. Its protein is CASSQEGVWGYTF.

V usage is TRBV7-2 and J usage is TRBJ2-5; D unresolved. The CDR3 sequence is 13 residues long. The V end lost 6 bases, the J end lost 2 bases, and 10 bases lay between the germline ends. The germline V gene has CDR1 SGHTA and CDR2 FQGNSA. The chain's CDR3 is CASRSGAQETQYF. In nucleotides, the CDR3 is TGTGCCAGCAGATCCGGAGCTCAAGAGACCCAGTACTTC.

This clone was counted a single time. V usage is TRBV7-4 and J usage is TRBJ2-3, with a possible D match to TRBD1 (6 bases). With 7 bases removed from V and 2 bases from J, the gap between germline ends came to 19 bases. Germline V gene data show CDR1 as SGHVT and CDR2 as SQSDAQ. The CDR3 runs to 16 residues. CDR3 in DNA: TGTGCCAGCACCCAGGGGCAAATAGGGGCCACAGATACGCAGTATTTT. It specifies CASTQGQIGATDTQYF. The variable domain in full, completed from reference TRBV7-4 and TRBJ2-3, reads GAGVSQSPRYKVAKRGRDVALRCDSISGHVTLYWYRQTLGQGSEVLTYSQSDAQRDKSGRPSGRFSAERPERSVSTLKIQRTEQGDSAVYLCASTQGQIGATDTQYFGPGTRLTVL.

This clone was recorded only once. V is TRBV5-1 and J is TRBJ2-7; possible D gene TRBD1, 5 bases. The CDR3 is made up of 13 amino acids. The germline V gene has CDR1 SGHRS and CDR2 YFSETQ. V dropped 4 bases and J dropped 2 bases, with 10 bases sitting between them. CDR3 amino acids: CASSPDSTYEQYF. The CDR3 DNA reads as TGCGCCAGCAGCCCTGACAGTACCTACGAGCAGTACTTC. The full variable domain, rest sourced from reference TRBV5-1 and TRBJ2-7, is KAGVTQTPRYLIKTRGQQVTLSCSPISGHRSVSWYQQTPGQGLQFLFEYFSETQRNKGNFPGRFSGRQFSNSRSEMNVSTLELGDSALYLCASSPDSTYEQYFGPGTRLTVT.

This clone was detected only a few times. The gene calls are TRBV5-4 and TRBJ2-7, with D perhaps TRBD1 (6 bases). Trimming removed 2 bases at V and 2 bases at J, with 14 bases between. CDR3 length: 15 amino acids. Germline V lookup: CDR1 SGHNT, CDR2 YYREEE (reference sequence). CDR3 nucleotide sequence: TGTGCCAGCAGCTTACTCAGGGGATCCGCCTACGAGCAGTACTTC. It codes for CASSLLRGSAYEQYF.

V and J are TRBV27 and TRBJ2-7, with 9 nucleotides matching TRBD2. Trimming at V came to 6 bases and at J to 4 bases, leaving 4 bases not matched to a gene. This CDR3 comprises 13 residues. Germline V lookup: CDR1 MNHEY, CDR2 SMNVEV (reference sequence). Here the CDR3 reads CASRGSGSYEQYF. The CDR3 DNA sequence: TGTGCCAGCAGAGGTAGCGGGAGTTACGAGCAGTACTTC.

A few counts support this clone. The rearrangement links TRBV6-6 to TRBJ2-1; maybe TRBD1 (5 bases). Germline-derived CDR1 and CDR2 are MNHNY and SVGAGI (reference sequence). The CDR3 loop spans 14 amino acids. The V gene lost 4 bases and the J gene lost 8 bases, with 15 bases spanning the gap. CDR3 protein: CASSFADNDHEQFF. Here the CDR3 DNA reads TGTGCCAGCAGTTTCGCGGACAACGACCATGAGCAGTTCTTC.

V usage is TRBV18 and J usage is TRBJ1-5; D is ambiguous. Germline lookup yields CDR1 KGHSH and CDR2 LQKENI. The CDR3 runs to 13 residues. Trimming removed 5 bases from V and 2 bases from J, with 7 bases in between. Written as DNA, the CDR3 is TGTGCCAGCTCAGAGGGTGGCAATCAGCCCCAGCATTTT. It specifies CASSEGGNQPQHF.

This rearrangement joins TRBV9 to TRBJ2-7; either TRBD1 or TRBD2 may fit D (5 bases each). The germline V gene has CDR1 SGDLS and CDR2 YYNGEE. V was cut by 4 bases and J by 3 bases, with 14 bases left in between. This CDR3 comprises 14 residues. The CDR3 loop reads CASSLGAEGYEQYF. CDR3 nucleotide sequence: TGTGCCAGCAGCCTCGGGGCAGAGGGCTACGAGCAGTACTTC. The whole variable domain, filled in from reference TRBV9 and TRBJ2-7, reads DSGVTQTPKHLITATGQRVTLRCSPRSGDLSVYWYQQSLDQGLQFLIQYYNGEERAKGNILERFSAQQFPDLHSELNLSSLELGDSALYFCASSLGAEGYEQYFGPGTRLTVT.